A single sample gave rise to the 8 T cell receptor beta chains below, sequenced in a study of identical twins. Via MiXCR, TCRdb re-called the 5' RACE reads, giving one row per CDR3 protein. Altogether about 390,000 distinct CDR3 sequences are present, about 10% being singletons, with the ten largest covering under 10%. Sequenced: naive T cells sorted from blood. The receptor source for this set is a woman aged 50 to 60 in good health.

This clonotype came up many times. The CDR3 sequence is CASSQDRAKGIYEQYF. The CDR3 coding sequence is TGCGCCAGCAGCCAAGACAGGGCCAAAGGAATCTACGAGCAGTACTTC. The chain links TRBV4-1 to TRBJ2-7; maybe TRBD1 (5 bases). The V gene's germline CDR1 is MGHRA and CDR2 YSYEKL. Trimming left V 0 bases short and J 3 bases short, with 15 bases between. CDR3 length: 16 residues.

CDR3 residues: CAIRGTDPNYGYTF. In DNA form, the CDR3 reads TGTGCCATCAGGGGGACAGATCCTAACTATGGCTACACCTTC. The chain has TRBV10-3 and TRBJ1-2; 7 bases agree with TRBD1. The CDR3 runs to 14 residues. V shed 6 bases and J 0 bases; nucleotides not matched to a gene: 4. Germline CDR1 ENHRY, CDR2 SYGVKD.

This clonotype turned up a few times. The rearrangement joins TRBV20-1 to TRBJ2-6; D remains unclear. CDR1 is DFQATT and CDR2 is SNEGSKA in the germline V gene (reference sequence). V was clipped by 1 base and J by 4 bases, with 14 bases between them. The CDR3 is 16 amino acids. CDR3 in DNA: TGCAGTGCTAGAGGCAGACACCCGGACGGGGCCAACGTCCTGACTTTC. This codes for CSARGRHPDGANVLTF.

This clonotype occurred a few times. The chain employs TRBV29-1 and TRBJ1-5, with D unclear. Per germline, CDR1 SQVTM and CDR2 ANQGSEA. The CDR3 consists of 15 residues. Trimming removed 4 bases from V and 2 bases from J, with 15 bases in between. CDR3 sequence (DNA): TGCAGCGTTGCCGATGGGATTCTAGGCAATCAGCCCCAGCATTTT. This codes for CSVADGILGNQPQHF.

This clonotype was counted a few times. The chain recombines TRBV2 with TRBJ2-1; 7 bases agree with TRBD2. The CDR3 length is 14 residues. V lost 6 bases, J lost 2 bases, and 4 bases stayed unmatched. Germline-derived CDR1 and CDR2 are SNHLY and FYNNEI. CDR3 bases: TGTGCCAGCAGGGCGAGCGGGGCCTACAATGAGCAGTTCTTC. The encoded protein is CASRASGAYNEQFF.

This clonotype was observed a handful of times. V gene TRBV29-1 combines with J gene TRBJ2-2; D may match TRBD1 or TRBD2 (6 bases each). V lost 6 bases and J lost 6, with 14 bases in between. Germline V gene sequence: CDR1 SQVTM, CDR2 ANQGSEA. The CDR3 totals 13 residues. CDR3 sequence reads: CSVRGGNAGELFF. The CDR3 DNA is TGCAGCGTCAGGGGAGGTAATGCCGGGGAGCTGTTTTTT.

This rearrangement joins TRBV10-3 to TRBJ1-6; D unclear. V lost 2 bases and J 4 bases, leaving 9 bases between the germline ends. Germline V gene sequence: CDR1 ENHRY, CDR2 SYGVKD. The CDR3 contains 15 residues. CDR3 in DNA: TGTGCCATCAGTGAGCAGGCATCATATAATTCACCCCTCCACTTT. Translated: CAISEQASYNSPLHF.

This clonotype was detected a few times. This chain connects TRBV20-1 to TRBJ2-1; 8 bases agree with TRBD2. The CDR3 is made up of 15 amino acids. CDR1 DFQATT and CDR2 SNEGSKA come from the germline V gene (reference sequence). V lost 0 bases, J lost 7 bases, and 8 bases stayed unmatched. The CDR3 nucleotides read TGCAGTGCTAGAGATCCCCGGGAGGGCCTGAATGAGCAGTTCTTC. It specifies CSARDPREGLNEQFF.